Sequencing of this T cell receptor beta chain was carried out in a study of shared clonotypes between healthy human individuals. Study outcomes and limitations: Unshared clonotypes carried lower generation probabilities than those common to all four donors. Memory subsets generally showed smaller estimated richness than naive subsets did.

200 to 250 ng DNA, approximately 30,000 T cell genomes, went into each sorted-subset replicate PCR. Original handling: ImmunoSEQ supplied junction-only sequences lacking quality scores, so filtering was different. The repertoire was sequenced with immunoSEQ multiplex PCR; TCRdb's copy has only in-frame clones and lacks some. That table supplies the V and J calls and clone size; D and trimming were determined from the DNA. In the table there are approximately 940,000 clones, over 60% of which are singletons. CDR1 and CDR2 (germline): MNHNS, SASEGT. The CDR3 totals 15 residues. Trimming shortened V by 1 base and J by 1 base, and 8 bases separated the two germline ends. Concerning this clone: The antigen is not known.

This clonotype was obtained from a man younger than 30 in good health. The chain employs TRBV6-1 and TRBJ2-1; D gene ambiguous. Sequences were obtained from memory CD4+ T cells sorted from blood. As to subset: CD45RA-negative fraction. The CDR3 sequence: CASSEGTVSYNEQFF. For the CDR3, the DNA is TGTGCCAGCAGTGAAGGGACGGTGTCCTACAATGAGCAGTTCTTC.